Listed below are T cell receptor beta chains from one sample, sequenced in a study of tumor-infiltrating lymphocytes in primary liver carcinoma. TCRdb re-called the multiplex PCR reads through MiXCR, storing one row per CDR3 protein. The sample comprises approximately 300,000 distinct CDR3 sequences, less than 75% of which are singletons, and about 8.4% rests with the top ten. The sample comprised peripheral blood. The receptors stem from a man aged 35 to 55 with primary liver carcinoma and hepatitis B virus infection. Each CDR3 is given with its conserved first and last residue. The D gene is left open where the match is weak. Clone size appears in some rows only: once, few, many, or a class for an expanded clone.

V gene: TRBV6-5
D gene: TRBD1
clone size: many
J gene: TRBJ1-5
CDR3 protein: CASSQLGQGFDQPQHF
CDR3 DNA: TGTGCCAGCAGCCAATTGGGACAGGGATTTGATCAGCCCCAGCATTTT

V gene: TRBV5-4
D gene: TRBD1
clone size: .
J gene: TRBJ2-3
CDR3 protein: CASNPQGTGSDTQYF
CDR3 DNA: TGTGCCAGCAACCCGCAGGGGACAGGGAGCGATACGCAGTATTTT

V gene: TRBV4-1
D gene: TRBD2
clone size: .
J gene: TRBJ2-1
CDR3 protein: CASSQDGTSFNEQFF
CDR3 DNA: TGCGCCAGCAGCCAAGATGGGACTAGTTTCAATGAGCAGTTCTTC

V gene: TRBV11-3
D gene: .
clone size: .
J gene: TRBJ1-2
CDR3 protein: CASSEQQGQGYTF
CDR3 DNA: TGTGCCAGCAGCGAACAACAGGGTCAAGGCTACACCTTC

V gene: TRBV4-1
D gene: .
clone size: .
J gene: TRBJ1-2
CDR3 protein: CASSTMTRSGGYTF
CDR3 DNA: TGCGCCAGCAGCACTATGACCCGATCTGGAGGCTACACCTTC

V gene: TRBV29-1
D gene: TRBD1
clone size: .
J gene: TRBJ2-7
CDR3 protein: CSVEELLGQGIREQYF
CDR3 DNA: TGCAGCGTTGAAGAGCTGTTAGGACAGGGGATCCGGGAGCAATACTTC

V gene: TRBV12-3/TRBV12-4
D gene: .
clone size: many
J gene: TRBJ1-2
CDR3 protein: CASSPEGAYYGYTF
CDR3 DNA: TGTGCCAGCAGTCCCGAGGGCGCCTACTATGGCTACACCTTC

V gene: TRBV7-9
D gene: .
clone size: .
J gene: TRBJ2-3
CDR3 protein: CASSFEGISTDTQYF
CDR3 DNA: TGTGCCAGCAGCTTTGAGGGAATTTCCACAGATACGCAGTATTTT

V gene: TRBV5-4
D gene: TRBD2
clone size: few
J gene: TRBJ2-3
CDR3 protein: CASSLGGSSGRGDTQYF
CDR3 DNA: TGTGCCAGCAGCTTGGGGGGTAGTAGCGGGAGAGGTGATACGCAGTATTTT

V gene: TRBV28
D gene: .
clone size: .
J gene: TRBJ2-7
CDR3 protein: CASSSDRNEQYF
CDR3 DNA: TGTGCCAGCAGTTCCGATCGGAACGAGCAGTACTTC

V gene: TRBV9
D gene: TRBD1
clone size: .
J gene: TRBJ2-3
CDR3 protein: CASSVTGSRVDTQYF
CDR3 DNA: TGCGCCAGCAGCGTGACAGGGTCCCGGGTTGATACGCAGTATTTT

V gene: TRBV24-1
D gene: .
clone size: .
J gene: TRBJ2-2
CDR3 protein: CAASEGDYDTGSCFF
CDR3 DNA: .

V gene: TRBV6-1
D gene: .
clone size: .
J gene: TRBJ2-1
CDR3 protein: CVSSEFVGGFSYNEQFF
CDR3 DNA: TGTGTCAGCAGTGAATTCGTGGGAGGCTTCTCCTACAATGAGCAGTTCTTC

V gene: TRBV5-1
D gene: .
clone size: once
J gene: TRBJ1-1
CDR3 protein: CASSLNAGEAFF
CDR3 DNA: TGCGCCAGCAGCTTAAATGCCGGTGAAGCTTTCTTT

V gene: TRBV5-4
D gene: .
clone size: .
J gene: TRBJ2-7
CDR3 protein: CTSSTGTSDEQYF
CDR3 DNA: TGTACCAGCAGCACCGGGACATCTGACGAGCAGTACTTC

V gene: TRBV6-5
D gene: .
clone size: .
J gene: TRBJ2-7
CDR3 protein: CASTSSGYEQYF
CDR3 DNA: TGTGCCAGCACTTCCTCAGGGTACGAGCAATACTTC

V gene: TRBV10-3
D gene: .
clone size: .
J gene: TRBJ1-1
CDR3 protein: CTIRAPRTYEAFF
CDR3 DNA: TGTACCATAAGAGCCCCGCGGACCTATGAAGCTTTCTTT

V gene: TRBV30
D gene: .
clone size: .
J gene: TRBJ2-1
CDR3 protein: CAWSVSQSLNEQFF
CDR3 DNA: TGTGCCTGGAGTGTAAGTCAGTCCTTGAATGAGCAGTTCTTC

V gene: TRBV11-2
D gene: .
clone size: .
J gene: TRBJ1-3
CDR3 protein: CATSSGTSSSGNTIYF
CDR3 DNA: TGTGCCACCAGCTCTGGGACATCAAGCTCTGGAAACACCATATATTTT

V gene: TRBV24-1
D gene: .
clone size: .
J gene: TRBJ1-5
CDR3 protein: CATSDRQSNQPQHF
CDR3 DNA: TGTGCCACCAGTGATAGACAGAGCAATCAGCCCCAGCATTTT

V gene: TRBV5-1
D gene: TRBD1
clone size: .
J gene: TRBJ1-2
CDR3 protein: CASSLEGRGHYGYTF
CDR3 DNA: TGCGCCAGCAGCTTGGAGGGCAGGGGGCACTATGGCTACACCTTC

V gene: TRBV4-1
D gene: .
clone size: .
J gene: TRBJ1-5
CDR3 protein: CASSQDPGAAGNQAQHF
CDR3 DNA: TGCGCCAGCAGCCAAGATCCGGGGGCCGCCGGGAATCAGGCCCAGCATTTT

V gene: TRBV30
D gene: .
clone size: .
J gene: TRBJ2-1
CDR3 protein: CAWRRETSYSEQFF
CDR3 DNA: TGTGCCTGGAGGCGGGAAACGTCCTACAGTGAGCAGTTCTTC

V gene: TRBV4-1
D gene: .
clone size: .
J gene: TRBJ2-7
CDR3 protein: CASSQGDSGTALYKQYF
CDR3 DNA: TGCGCCAGCAGCCAGGGGGATTCCGGGACTGCTCTCTACAAGCAGTACTTC

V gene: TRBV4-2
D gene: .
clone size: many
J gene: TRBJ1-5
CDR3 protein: CASSQDRGGHQPQHF
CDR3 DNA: TGTGCCAGCAGCCAAGATCGCGGCGGCCACCAGCCCCAGCATTTT

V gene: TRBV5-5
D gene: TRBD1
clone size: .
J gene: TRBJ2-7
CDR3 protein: CTSRSPLDRVLYEQYF
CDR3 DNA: TGTACCAGCCGCTCACCGTTGGACAGGGTCCTCTACGAGCAGTACTTC

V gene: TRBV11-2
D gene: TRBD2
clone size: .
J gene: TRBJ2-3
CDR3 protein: CASSRTSGMADTQYF
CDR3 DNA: TGTGCCAGCAGTCGGACTAGCGGGATGGCAGATACGCAGTATTTT

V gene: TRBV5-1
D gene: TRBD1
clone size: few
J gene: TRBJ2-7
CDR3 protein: CASSLGEQGARNEQYF
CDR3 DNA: TGCGCCAGCAGCTTGGGGGAACAGGGGGCGCGGAACGAGCAGTACTTC

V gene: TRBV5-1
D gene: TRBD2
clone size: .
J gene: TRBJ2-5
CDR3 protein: CASSTPGGASMTQYF
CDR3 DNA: TGCGCCAGCAGCACTCCGGGGGGGGCCTCGATGACCCAGTACTTC